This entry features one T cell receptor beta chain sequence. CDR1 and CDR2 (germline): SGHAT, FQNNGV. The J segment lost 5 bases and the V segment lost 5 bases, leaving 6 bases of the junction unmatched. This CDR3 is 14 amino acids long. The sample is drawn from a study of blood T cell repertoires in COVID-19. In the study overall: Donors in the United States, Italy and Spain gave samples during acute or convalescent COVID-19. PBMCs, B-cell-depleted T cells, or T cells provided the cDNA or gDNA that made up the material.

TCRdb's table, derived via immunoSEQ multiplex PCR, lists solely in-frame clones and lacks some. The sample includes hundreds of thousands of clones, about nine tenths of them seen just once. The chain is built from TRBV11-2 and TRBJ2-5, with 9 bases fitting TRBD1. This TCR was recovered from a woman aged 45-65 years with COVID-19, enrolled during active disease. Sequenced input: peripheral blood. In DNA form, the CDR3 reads TGTGCCAGCAGCGTTACAGGGGGCCTGGAGACCCAGTACTTC. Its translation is CASSVTGGLETQYF.